This record covers a single TCR beta chain. Its cognate antigen has yet to be identified. Base qualities are not at hand, and no much larger clone is one base apart. Inclusion was restricted to participants for whom at least one PBMC sample before ART initiation and at least two post-ART samples were available. All participants with HIV were treated in the United States of America. Before DNA extraction, cryopreserved samples containing roughly 0.9-10 million PBMC were thawed and washed. At the time of the earliest PBMC sample for each participant with HIV, ages ranged from roughly 23 to 55 years. Each participant contributed PBMC samples from 1-4 timepoints before ART initiation and 2-8 timepoints after ART initiation, with a median of 7 samples. Serial HIV viral load, CD4+ T-cell count, ART history and demographic data were obtained for every participant. Using a Qiagen kit on a QIAcube, genomic DNA was extracted from unsorted PBMC, with samples processed in batches of 12.

V is reduced by 3 bases and J by 5 bases, leaving a spacing of 7 bases between them. The CDR3 runs 12 residues from the cysteine to the phenylalanine. Only the CDR3 DNA stays, 36 bases, in frame from base 1. CDR1 and CDR2 are read off the germline V gene as MNHNS and SASEGT. The immunoSEQ hsTCRB v3.0 assay was used at survey level resolution to sequence the TRB variable region. TRB sequencing targeted a depth of roughly 35,000-55,000 T-cell genomes per sample. Pooled TRB libraries were sequenced on an Illumina MiSeq with a v3 150-cycle kit. Regarding the original processing steps: Repertoire analysis ran in R within a reproducible Nextflow workflow covering QC, data transformation and analysis. Custom analyses were implemented in LymphoSeq2, an R package for AIRR-Seq data exploration. A handful of samples that produced fewer than 5000 total TRB sequences were removed, so some 190 HIV repertoires were analyzed. Among the 170 to 200 retained HIV repertoires, under 65 were collected before ART initiation and some 130 after ART initiation. Each repertoire was downsampled to 5000 TRB nucleotide sequences, and summary statistics were averaged across 100 downsampling iterations. TRB sequences were retained for analysis only if CDR3 regions of at least seven amino acids were present. Diversity was measured with a Shannon entropy-derived clonality score and the Gini coefficient. In the repertoire networks, any two of the top 5000 CDR3 amino acid sequences were linked whenever the two sequences differed by an edit distance of one. For TRB CDR3 amino acid sequences, antigen specificity groups and MHC restriction were predicted with GLIPH2. To flag known CMV, EBV, HIV or tissue antigen associations, CDR3 amino acid sequences were matched against VDJdb and McPAS-TCR. Pre-ART, post-ART and control groups were compared with Wilcoxon signed-rank tests and Holm-Bonferroni correction. TCRdb carries this immuneACCESS record with in-frame sequences only. Its versions omit some clonotypes, under half of them owing to an unresolved V gene in the studies checked, with the rest unexplained. D and trimming were read from the DNA, whereas the V and J calls and clone size are those reported in that table. In this sample the table shows about 24,000 clones, 70% to 85% of which occur a single time. The ten top clones hold over 8% of the sample.

This record comes from a study of long-term antiretroviral therapy in people with HIV (dated by TCRdb to between 2021 and 2024). Notes on the research overall: The earliest samples were collected approximately a decade before the 2015 WHO recommendation for immediate ART, a period when ART was typically delayed until CD4 counts fell. A retrospective serial study tested whether changes in peripheral blood TRB repertoire composition and diversity were associated with ART initiation and durable HIV suppression. The cohort contributed about 200 cryopreserved PBMC samples from 30 adults with confirmed HIV infection, collected serially over a mean of about 6 years (range 1-12). Among the 25 to 30 participants with HIV, around 10 were female. No cross-contamination during QIAcube processing was seen in test extractions of a monoclonal T-cell line run alongside 30 to 35 polyclonal samples.

Study-level results and caveats: Owing to limited PBMC availability, only the TCR beta chain was sequenced, without alpha chain pairing. Narrower CDR3 length ranges were observed in HIV repertoires than in controls, and an antigen-experienced repertoire with only a slight naive shift after ART was suggested by the network structure. No data were available on ART adherence, viral resistance or therapy changes, limiting inferences about post-ART repertoire changes. The samples were dated from about 2003 to 2017, and the ART regimens that were used may be less effective than current ART regimens. A significant increase in TRB diversity was found to be associated with ART initiation, although TRB diversity was observed to remain significantly below that of transplant donor controls even after long-term ART. Because cell numbers in pre-ART samples were limited, unsorted PBMC were profiled instead of sorted CD4+ and CD8+ T cells. Expanded TRB clones identified before ART initiation dominated the repertoire at all time points, although this dominance fluctuated and declined in many PLHIV after ART.

This TCR was recovered from a woman aged 40 to 50 with HIV. The sample consisted of unsorted PBMCs, taken 1.2 years after starting antiretroviral therapy. The chain couples TRBV6-1 to TRBJ1-1; the D gene lacks a confident call. The DNA sequence is as follows: TGTGCCAGCAGTGAGCCCGGGACTGAAGCTTTCTTT. Its translation reads: CASSEPGTEAFF.